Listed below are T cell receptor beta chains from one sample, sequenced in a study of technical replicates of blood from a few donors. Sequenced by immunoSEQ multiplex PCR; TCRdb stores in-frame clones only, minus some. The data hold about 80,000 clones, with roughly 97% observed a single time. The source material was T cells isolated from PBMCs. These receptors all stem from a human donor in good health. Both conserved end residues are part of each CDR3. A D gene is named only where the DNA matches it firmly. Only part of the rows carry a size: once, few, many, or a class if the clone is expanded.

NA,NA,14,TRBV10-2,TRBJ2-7,TGCGCCAGCAGTCCCGGTTCGCGGGTCTACGAGCAGTACTTC,CASSPGSRVYEQYF
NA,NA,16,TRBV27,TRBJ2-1,TGTGCCAGCAGTTTATCGGCCGCAGGGGATAAGAATGAGCAGTTCTTC,CASSLSAAGDKNEQFF
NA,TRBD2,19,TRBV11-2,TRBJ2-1,TGTGCCAGCAGCTTAGAGGAACTAGCGGGGGGGCGGGCCTACAATGAGCAGTTCTTC,CASSLEELAGGRAYNEQFF
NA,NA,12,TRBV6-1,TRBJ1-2,TGTGCCAGCAGTGAACAGTTTTATGGCTACACCTTC,CASSEQFYGYTF
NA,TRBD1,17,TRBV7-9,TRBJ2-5,TGTGCCAGCAGCCTCCCGGCGGGCGGACAGGCCTGGGAGACCCAGTACTTC,CASSLPAGGQAWETQYF
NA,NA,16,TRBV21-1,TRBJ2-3,TGTGCCAGCAGCAATCCGACTAGCGGGGGAGCCGATACGCAGTATTTT,CASSNPTSGGADTQYF
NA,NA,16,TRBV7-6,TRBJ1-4,TGTGCCAGCAGCTTAGATTTCGGTCAGGGGACGGAAAAACTGTTTTTT,CASSLDFGQGTEKLFF
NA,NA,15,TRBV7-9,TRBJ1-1,TGTGCCAGCAGCCCTACTTCTAAGTTGAACACTGAAGCTTTCTTT,CASSPTSKLNTEAFF
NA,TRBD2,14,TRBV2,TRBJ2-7,TGTGCCAGCAGTGCGGGGAGGGTGGACTACGAGCAGTACTTC,CASSAGRVDYEQYF
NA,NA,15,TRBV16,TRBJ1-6,TGTGCCAGCAGCCAATTCGAGGTGTACGATTCACCCCTCCACTTT,CASSQFEVYDSPLHF
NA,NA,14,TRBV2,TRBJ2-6,TGTGCCAGCAGTGGGAGCTCTGGGGCCAACGTCCTGACTTTC,CASSGSSGANVLTF
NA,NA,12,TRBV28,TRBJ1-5,TGTGCCAGCAGTTTCCTATATCAGCCCCAGCATTTT,CASSFLYQPQHF
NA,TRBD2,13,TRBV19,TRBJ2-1,TGTGCCAGTACAGAGGCAGCCGGGAGGGAGCAGTTCTTC,CASTEAAGREQFF
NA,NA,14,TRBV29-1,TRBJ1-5,TGCAGCGTAACACACAGGGTTTCCAATCAGCCCCAGCATTTT,CSVTHRVSNQPQHF
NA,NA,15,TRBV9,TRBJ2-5,TGTGCCAGCAGCGAGAGTCTCCGGGAAACGGAGACCCAGTACTTC,CASSESLRETETQYF
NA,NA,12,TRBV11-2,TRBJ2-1,TGTGCCAGCAGGTCCGCCTACAATGAGCAGTTCTTC,CASRSAYNEQFF
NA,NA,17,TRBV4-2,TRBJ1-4,TGTGCCAGCAGCCAAGATCTCGGCTCAGCGGGTAATGAAAAACTGTTTTTT,CASSQDLGSAGNEKLFF
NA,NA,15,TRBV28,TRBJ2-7,TGTGCCAGCAGTTTAGGGGGCCTAGTAATCTACGAGCAGTACTTC,CASSLGGLVIYEQYF
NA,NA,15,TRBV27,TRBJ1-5,TGTGCCAGCAGTTTCTCAGGGTACAGCAATCAGCCCCAGCATTTT,CASSFSGYSNQPQHF
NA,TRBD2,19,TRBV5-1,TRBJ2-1,TGCGCCAGCAGCGCCGGGACTAGCGGGAGGGGGGGGACCTACAATGAGCAGTTCTTC,CASSAGTSGRGGTYNEQFF
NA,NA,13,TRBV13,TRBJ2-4,TGTGCCAGCAGCGCTCGACAGGGAGGCATTCAGTACTTC,CASSARQGGIQYF
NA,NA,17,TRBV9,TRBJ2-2,TGTGCCAGCAGCGTAGTTTCAGGGTCGGGTAACACCGGGGAGCTGTTTTTT,CASSVVSGSGNTGELFF
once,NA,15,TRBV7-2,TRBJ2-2,TGTGCCAGCAGCTTAACCACTAGCAACACCGGGGAGCTGTTTTTT,CASSLTTSNTGELFF
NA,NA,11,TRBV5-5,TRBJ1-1,TGTGCCAGCAGGAATCAGGGGACGGCTTTCTTT,CASRNQGTAFF
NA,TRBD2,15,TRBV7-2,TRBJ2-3,TGTGCCAGCACCCCTAGAGCGGGATCCACAGATACGCAGTATTTT,CASTPRAGSTDTQYF
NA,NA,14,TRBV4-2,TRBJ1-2,TGTGCCAGCAGTCCCGGGAGACAGCTCTATGGCTACACCTTC,CASSPGRQLYGYTF
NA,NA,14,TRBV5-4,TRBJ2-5,TGTGCCAGCAGCGAAACACTAACTGGGGAGACCCAGTACTTC,CASSETLTGETQYF
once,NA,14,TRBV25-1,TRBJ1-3,TGTGCCAGCAGTGTACAGGGAGCACGTGACACCATATATTTT,CASSVQGARDTIYF
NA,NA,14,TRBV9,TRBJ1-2,TGTGCCAGCAGGGGTAACAGGGAACTATGGGGCTACACCTTC,CASRGNRELWGYTF
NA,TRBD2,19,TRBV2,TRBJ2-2,TGTGCCAGCAGTGGTAAGACTAGCGGGAGGTCGCGGAACACCGGGGAGCTGTTTTTT,CASSGKTSGRSRNTGELFF
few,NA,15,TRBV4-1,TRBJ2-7,TGCGCCAGCAGCCAAGCACTGTTTAGCTCCTACGAGCAGTACTTC,CASSQALFSSYEQYF
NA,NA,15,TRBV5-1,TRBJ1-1,TGCGCCAGCAGCTTGTGGCAGAACATGAACACTGAAGCTTTCTTT,CASSLWQNMNTEAFF
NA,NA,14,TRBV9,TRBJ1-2,TGTGCCAGCAGTGCGACTGGGGCTCTTGGTGGCTACACCTTC,CASSATGALGGYTF
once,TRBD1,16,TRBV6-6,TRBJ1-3,TGTGCCAGCAGCGGGACAGGGCCATCCTCTGGAAACACCATATATTTT,CASSGTGPSSGNTIYF
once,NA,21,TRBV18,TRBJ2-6,TGTGCCAGCTCACCAATGGGAGTGGCGGACAGCCGGTACTCTGGGGCCAACGTCCTGACTTTC,CASSPMGVADSRYSGANVLTF
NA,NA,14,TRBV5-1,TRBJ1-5,TGCGCCAGCAGCTTGAACAGTATCCGACAGCCCCAGCATTTT,CASSLNSIRQPQHF
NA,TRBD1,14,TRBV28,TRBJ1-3,TGTGCCAGCAGCTCCGACAGGGCTGGAAACACCATATATTTT,CASSSDRAGNTIYF
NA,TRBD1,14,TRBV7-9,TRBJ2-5,TGTGCCAGCAGCGTAGGACAGGGGCAAGAGACCCAGTACTTC,CASSVGQGQETQYF
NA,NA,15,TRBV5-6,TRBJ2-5,TGTGCCAGCAGCTTGCGCGTGGCGGCGGGAGAGACCCAGTACTTC,CASSLRVAAGETQYF
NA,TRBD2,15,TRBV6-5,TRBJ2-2,TGTGCCAGCAGTCCGACTAGCGGGTACACCGGGGAGCTGTTTTTT,CASSPTSGYTGELFF
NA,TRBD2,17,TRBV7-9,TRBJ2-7,TGTGCCAGCAGCGTAGTGACTAGCGGGAGTTTTCAGGACGAGCAGTACTTC,CASSVVTSGSFQDEQYF
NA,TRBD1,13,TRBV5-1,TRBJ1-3,TGCGCCAGCAGCGCGACAGGGGGAAACACCATATATTTT,CASSATGGNTIYF
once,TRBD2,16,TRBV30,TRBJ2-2,TGTGCCTGGAGACTACGGGGGGGCTCGAACACCGGGGAGCTGTTTTTT,CAWRLRGGSNTGELFF
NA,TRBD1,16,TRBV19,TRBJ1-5,TGTGCCAGTAGCGGGACAGGGGGCATTTTCGGTCAGCCCCAGCATTTT,CASSGTGGIFGQPQHF
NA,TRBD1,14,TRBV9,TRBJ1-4,TGTGCCAGCAGCGTGGGACAGTTTAATGAAAAACTGTTTTTT,CASSVGQFNEKLFF
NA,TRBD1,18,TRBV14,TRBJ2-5,TGTGCCAGCAGCCAAGAACAGGGGTGGTTGCACGAGAAAGAGACCCAGTACTTC,CASSQEQGWLHEKETQYF
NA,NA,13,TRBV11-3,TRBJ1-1,TGTGCCAGCAGCCCCCGCGCCGACACTGAAGCTTTCTTT,CASSPRADTEAFF
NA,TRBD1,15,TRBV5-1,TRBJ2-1,TGCGCCAGCAGCTTCGGACAGGGGATAGGAAATGAGCAGTTCTTC,CASSFGQGIGNEQFF
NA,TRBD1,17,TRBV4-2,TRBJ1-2,TGTGCCAGCAGCCAAGATTTTTTTTCATGGACAGGGGATGGCTACACCTTC,CASSQDFFSWTGDGYTF
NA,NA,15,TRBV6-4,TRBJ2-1,TGTGCCAGCAGACCTGCGGCTACGGGCTACAATGAGCAGTTCTTC,CASRPAATGYNEQFF
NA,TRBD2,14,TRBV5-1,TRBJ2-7,TGCGCCAGCAGCTTGGCTAGCGGTGCCTACGAGCAGTACTTC,CASSLASGAYEQYF